One and the same sample provided the 14 T cell receptor beta chains below, sequenced in a study of shared clonotypes between healthy human individuals. The naive CD8 subset, CD45RO-negative cells positively selected for CCR7, excluded terminally differentiated effector memory CD45RA+ cells. The table came from immunoSEQ multiplex PCR; TCRdb's copy has only in-frame clones and leaves some out. The repertoire holds around 1,900,000 clones, around 93% seen once, with under 2% in the top ten. Sequencing was done on a sample of naive CD8+ T cells from PBMCs. These TCRs come from a man between 18 and 29 years old in good health. Some clones in this sample may be carry-over from other donors' samples.

V gene TRBV27 combines with J gene TRBJ1-5; 9 bases map to TRBD1. In germline, CDR1 is MNHEY, CDR2 SMNVEV (reference sequence). The CDR3 length is 15 residues. V was pared by 2 bases and J by 3 bases, with 2 bases of the junction left unmatched. This CDR3 reads CASSLGDRANQPQHF. CDR3 coding DNA: TGTGCCAGCAGTTTAGGGGACAGGGCCAATCAGCCCCAGCATTTT.

The CDR3 loop reads CASSPGQRVGQETQYF. CDR3 in DNA: TGCGCCAGCAGCCCTGGACAGCGTGTGGGCCAAGAGACCCAGTACTTC. V gene TRBV5-1 combines with J gene TRBJ2-5, with D perhaps matching TRBD1 (6 bases). The CDR3 loop spans 16 amino acids. CDR1 and CDR2 from the germline V gene are SGHRS and YFSETQ. V dropped 4 bases and J dropped 1 base, with 17 bases sitting between them.

The chain uses TRBV7-9 and TRBJ1-2; D might be TRBD1 (6 bases). Germline lookup yields CDR1 SEHNR and CDR2 FQNEAQ (reference sequence). The V end lost 4 bases, the J end lost 6 bases, and 24 bases lay between the germline ends. The length of the CDR3 is 17 residues. CDR3 region: CASSSPIYLRGRDGYTF. The CDR3 DNA sequence: TGTGCCAGCAGCTCCCCCATTTATCTTCGGGGGCGAGATGGCTACACCTTC. Complete variable domain (other parts from reference TRBV7-9 and TRBJ1-2): DTGVSQNPRHKITKRGQNVTFRCDPISEHNRLYWYRQTLGQGPEFLTYFQNEAQLEKSRLLSDRFSAERPKGSFSTLEIQRTEQGDSAMYLCASSSPIYLRGRDGYTFGSGTRLTVV.

The J gene is TRBJ2-5, the V gene TRBV9; 8 nucleotides line up with TRBD1. This CDR3 comprises 17 residues. The germline V gene has CDR1 SGDLS and CDR2 YYNGEE. The J segment lost 3 bases and the V segment lost 3 bases, leaving 13 bases of the junction unmatched. The CDR3 sequence: CASSARLFGTGKETQYF. Here the CDR3 DNA reads TGTGCCAGCAGCGCACGTCTCTTCGGGACAGGAAAAGAGACCCAGTACTTC.

The rearrangement joins TRBV4-2 to TRBJ2-7, with D possibly matching TRBD2 (6 bases). CDR1 and CDR2 (germline): LGHNA, YNFKEQ. CDR3 length equals 14 residues. The V gene lost 6 bases and the J gene lost 3 bases, with 15 bases spanning the gap. The CDR3 nucleotides read TGTGCCAGCAGACCGGGAGAGGGACTCTACGAGCAGTACTTC. It is translated as CASRPGEGLYEQYF.

This chain joins TRBV6-1 and TRBJ1-3, with 7 bases fitting TRBD1. Looked up from germline, CDR1 is MNHNS and CDR2 is SASEGT. The trim removed 6 bases at V and 0 bases at J, leaving 5 bases unmatched. CDR3 length: 15 residues. The CDR3: CASSRQGPSGNTIYF. CDR3 nucleotide sequence: TGTGCCAGCAGCCGACAGGGCCCCTCTGGAAACACCATATATTTT.

The chain couples TRBV27 to TRBJ2-7; TRBD1 matches at 7 bases. The CDR3 is 15 residues long. V was clipped by 4 bases and J by 0 bases; unmatched bases: 6. Germline V gene lookup returns CDR1 MNHEY and CDR2 SMNVEV (reference sequence). CDR3 sequence reads: CASSSITGDSYEQYF. The CDR3, as DNA: TGTGCCAGCAGTTCCATCACAGGGGACTCCTACGAGCAGTACTTC.

V usage is TRBV2 and J usage is TRBJ2-7; D gene ambiguous. The CDR3 has 12 amino acids. Between the trimmed V and J ends, which lost 1 base and 7 bases, there was a span of 8 bases. Germline assignment: CDR1 SNHLY and CDR2 FYNNEI. CDR3 sequence (DNA): TGTGCCAGCAGTGAAGGGTTTCAGGAGCAGTACTTC. This gives the protein CASSEGFQEQYF.

The genes are TRBV15 and TRBJ2-1; perhaps TRBD2 as D (5 bases). This CDR3 contains 16 residues. V dropped 5 bases and J dropped 2 bases, with 16 bases sitting between them. In germline, CDR1 is LNHNV, CDR2 YYDKDF (reference sequence). CDR3 DNA: TGTGCCACCAGCGCGGAGACCGGGATTCCCTACAATGAGCAGTTCTTC. As protein: CATSAETGIPYNEQFF.

This clone was detected only once. The rearrangement links TRBV4-1 to TRBJ2-3; D might be TRBD2 (7 bases). Germline V lookup: CDR1 MGHRA, CDR2 YSYEKL. The CDR3 is 16 residues long. The germline V and J ends were trimmed by 0 bases and 4 bases, with 14 bases remaining between them. CDR3 DNA: TGCGCCAGCAGCCAAGAAAGGGGGGGCGCAGCAGATACGCAGTATTTT. It specifies CASSQERGGAADTQYF.

The CDR3 DNA reads TGTGCCAGCAGTTGGAACGGTGAACCGCAAAACATTCAGTACTTC. This sequence encodes CASSWNGEPQNIQYF. V and J are TRBV27 and TRBJ2-4; D is undetermined. In germline, CDR1 is MNHEY, CDR2 SMNVEV (reference sequence). With 4 bases removed from V and 5 bases from J, the gap between germline ends came to 15 bases. This CDR3 has 15 residues.

The V gene is TRBV4-3, the J gene TRBJ2-6, with 8 bases fitting TRBD2. From germline, CDR1 is LGHNA and CDR2 YSLEER. Trimming took 4 bases from V and 12 from J; bases not matched to a gene: 8. The CDR3 contains 14 residues. The CDR3 nucleotides read TGCGCCAGCAGCCTTCGGGGGGGGACTAGCGTCCTGACTTTC. Its translation is CASSLRGGTSVLTF.

The chain couples TRBV19 to TRBJ2-1, with 9 bases identical to TRBD2. The V gene end was trimmed by 5 bases and the J gene end by 0 bases; junction bases not matched to a gene: 8. The CDR3 length is 17 residues. CDR1 is LNHDA, CDR2 SQIVND, per germline (reference sequence). The DNA of the CDR3 is TGTGCCAGTAGTTCAAAGCTAGCGGGGAGCTCCTACAATGAGCAGTTCTTC. Translating it yields CASSSKLAGSSYNEQFF.

The chain employs TRBV7-6 and TRBJ2-7, with 8 bases that match TRBD1. Trimming at V came to 3 bases and at J to 2 bases, leaving 3 bases not matched to a gene. Per the germline V gene, CDR1 is SGHVS and CDR2 is FNYEAQ. The CDR3 is made up of 14 amino acids. CDR3 residues: CASSFLQGAYEQYF. The CDR3, as DNA: TGTGCCAGCAGCTTCTTACAGGGGGCCTACGAGCAGTACTTC.